Detailed here is one T cell receptor (beta chain). Its antigen is not identified. The data were taken from a study of cytomegalovirus exposure and HLA in healthy donors. The donors belonged to the approximately 120-subject validation cohort, separate from the roughly 600-subject first cohort. This CDR3 is 15 amino acids long. After removal of 4 bases from V and 3 bases from J, the junction contained 6 bases not matched to a gene. Per germline, CDR1 LNHNV and CDR2 YYDKDF (reference sequence). Data came from immunoSEQ multiplex PCR; TCRdb stores just in-frame clones and leaves some out. The sample contains 60,000 to 85,000 clones, just over 95% of which appear only once. Study results and caveats: Rarity marked most TCR sequences, yet some public TCRs occurred in many donors. As was reported, the classifier diagnosed cytomegalovirus status with high specificity and sensitivity.

The TCR comes from a woman between 18 and 29 years old in good health and CMV-seropositive. The specimen was PBMCs. The chain is built from TRBV15 and TRBJ1-5; 7 nucleotides match TRBD1. This CDR3 reads CATSKGAGFNQPQHF. CDR3 coding DNA: TGTGCCACCAGCAAGGGGGCCGGGTTCAATCAGCCCCAGCATTTT.